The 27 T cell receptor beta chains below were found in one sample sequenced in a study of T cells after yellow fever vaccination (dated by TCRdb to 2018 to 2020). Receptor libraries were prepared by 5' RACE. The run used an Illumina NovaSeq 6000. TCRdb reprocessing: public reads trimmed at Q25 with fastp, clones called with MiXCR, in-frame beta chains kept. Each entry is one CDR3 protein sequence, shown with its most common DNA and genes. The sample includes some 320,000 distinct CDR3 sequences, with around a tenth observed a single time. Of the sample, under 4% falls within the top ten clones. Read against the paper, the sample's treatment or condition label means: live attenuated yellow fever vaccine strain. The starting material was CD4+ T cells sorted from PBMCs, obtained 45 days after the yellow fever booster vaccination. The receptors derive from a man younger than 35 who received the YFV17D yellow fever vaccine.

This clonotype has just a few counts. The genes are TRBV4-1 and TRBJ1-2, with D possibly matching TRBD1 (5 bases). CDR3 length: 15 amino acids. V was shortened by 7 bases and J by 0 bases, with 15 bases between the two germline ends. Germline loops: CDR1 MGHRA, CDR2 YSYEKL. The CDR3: CASTKGPQANYGYTF. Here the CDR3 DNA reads TGCGCCAGCACTAAGGGACCGCAAGCTAACTATGGCTACACCTTC.

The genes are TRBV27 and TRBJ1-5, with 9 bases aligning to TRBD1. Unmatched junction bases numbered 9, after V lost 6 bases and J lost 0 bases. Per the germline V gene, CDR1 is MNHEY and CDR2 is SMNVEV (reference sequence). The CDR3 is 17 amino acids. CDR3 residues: CASSPGTGKDSNQPQHF. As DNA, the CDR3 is TGTGCCAGCAGCCCTGGGACAGGGAAAGATAGCAATCAGCCCCAGCATTTT.

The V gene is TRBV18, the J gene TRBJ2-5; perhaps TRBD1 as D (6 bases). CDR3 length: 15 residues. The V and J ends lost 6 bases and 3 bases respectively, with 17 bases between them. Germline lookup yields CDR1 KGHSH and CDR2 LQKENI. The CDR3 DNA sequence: TGTGCCAGCTCCCCATCGCCCAGGGGTAAAGAGACCCAGTACTTC. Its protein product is CASSPSPRGKETQYF.

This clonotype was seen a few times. This CDR3 reads CASSSQASPRAETQYF. The CDR3 DNA reads as TGTGCCAGCAGCTCTCAAGCCTCGCCCAGGGCCGAGACCCAGTACTTC. This rearrangement joins TRBV7-9 to TRBJ2-5; D might be TRBD1 (5 bases). This CDR3 contains 16 residues. V lost 4 bases to trimming and J lost 5 bases, with 20 bases between them. Germline lookup yields CDR1 SEHNR and CDR2 FQNEAQ (reference sequence).

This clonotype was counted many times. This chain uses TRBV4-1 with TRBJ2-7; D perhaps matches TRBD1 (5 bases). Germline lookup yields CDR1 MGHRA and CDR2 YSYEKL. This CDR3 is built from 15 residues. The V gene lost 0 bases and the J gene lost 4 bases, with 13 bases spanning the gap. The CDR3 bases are TGCGCCAGCAGCCAAGAAAGGGGCGGATTATACGAGCAGTACTTC. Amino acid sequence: CASSQERGGLYEQYF.

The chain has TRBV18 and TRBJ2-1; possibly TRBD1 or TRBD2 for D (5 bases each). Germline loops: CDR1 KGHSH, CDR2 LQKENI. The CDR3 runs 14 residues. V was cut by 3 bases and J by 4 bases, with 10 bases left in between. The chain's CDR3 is CASSPEAGYNEQFF. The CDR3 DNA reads TGTGCCAGCTCACCGGAGGCAGGGTACAATGAGCAGTTCTTC.

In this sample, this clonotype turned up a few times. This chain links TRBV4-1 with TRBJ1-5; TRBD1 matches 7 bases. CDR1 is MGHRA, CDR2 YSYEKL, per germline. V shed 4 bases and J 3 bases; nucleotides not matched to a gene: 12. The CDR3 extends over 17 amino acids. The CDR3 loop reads CASSRDAGTANNQPQHF. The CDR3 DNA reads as TGCGCCAGCAGCCGAGATGCCGGGACAGCGAACAATCAGCCCCAGCATTTT.

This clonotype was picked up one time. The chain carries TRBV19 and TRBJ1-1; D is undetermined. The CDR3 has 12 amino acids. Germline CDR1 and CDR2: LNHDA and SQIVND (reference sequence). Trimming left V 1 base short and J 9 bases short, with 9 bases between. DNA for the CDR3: TGTGCCAGTAGTATAGGATCTTTGAAAGCTTTCTTT. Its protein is CASSIGSLKAFF. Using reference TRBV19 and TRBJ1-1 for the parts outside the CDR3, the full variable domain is DGGITQSPKYLFRKEGQNVTLSCEQNLNHDAMYWYRQDPGQGLRLIYYSQIVNDFQKGDIAEGYSVSREKKESFPLTVTSAQKNPTAFYLCASSIGSLKAFFGQGTRLTVV.

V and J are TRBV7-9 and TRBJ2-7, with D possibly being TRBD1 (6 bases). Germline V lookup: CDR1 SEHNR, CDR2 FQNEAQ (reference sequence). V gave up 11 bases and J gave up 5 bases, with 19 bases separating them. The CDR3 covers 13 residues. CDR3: CAVGGQNPNEQYF. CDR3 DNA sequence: TGTGCCGTCGGAGGACAGAATCCCAACGAGCAGTACTTC.

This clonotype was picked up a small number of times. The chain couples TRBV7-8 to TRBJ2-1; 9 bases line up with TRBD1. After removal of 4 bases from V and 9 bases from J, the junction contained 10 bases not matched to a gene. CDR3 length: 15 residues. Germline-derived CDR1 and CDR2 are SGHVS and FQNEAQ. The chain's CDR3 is CASSSAGTGRSEQFF. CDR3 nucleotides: TGTGCCAGCAGCTCGGCTGGGACAGGGAGGAGTGAGCAGTTCTTC.

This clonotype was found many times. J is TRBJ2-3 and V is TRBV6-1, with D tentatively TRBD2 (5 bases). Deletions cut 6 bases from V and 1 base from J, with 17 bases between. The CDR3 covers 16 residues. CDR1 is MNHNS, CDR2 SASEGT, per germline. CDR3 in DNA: TGTGCCAGCAGAGAGATACCGGGATACCGCACAGATACGCAGTATTTT. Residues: CASREIPGYRTDTQYF.

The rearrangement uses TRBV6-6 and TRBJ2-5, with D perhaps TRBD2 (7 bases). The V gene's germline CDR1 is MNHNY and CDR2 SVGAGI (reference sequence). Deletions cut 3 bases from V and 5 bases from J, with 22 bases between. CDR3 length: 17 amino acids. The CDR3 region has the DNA TGTGCCAGCAGTTATAGGGCGGGGGCCCTATTGGGGGAGACCCAGTACTTC. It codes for CASSYRAGALLGETQYF.

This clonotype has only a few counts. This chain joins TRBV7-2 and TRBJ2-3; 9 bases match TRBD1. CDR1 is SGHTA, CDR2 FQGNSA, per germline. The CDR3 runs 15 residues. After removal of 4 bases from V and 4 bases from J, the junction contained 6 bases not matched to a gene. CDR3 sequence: CASSYTGGHADTQYF. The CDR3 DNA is TGTGCCAGCAGCTACACAGGGGGCCACGCAGATACGCAGTATTTT.

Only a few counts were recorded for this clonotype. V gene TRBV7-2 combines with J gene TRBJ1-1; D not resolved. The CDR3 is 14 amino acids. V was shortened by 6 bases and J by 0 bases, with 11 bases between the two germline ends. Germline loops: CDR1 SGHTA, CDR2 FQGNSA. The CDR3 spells CASSSRGLNTEAFF. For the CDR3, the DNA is TGTGCCAGCAGTTCCCGAGGTTTGAACACTGAAGCTTTCTTT.

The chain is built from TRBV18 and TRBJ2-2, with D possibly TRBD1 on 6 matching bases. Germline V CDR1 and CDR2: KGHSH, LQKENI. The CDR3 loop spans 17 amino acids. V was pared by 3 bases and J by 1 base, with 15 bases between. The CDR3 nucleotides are TGTGCCAGCTCACCCCAGGGGCCCACATGGAACACCGGGGAGCTGTTTTTT. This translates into CASSPQGPTWNTGELFF.

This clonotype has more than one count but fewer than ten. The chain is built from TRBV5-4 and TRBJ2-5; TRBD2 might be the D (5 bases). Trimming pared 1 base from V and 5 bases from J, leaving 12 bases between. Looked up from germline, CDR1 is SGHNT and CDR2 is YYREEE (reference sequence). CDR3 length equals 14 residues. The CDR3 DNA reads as TGTGCCAGCAGCTTGTACGGGGTACGGGAGACCCAGTACTTC. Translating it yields CASSLYGVRETQYF.

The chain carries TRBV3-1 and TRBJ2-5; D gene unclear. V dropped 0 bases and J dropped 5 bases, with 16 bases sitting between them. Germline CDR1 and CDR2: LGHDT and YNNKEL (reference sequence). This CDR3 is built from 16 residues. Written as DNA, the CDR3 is TGTGCCAGCAGCCAAGACCTAATCCAGCCTGGGGAGACCCAGTACTTC. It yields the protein CASSQDLIQPGETQYF.

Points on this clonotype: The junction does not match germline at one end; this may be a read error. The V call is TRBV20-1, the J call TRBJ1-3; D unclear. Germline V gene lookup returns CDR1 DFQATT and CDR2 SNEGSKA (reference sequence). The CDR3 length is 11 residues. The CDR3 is CSASNWQKEHF. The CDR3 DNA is TGCAGTGCTAGTAATTGGCAAAAGGAGCATTTT.

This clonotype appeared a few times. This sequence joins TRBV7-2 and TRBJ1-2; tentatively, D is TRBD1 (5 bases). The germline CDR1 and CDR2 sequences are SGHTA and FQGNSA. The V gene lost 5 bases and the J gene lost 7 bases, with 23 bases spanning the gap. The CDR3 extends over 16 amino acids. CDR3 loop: CASSPQGDSRVGGYTF. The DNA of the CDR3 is TGTGCCAGCAGCCCCCAGGGTGACAGTCGGGTGGGTGGCTACACCTTC.

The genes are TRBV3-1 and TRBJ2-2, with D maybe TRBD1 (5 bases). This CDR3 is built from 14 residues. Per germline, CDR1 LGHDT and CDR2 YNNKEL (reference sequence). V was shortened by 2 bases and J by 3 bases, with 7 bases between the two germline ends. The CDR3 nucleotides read TGTGCCAGCAGCCAACAGGGTTACACCGGGGAGCTGTTTTTT. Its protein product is CASSQQGYTGELFF.

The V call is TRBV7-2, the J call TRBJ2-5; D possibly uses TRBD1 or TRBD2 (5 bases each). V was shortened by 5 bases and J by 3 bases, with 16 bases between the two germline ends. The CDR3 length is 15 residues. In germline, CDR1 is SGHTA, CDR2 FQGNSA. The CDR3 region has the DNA TGTGCCAGCAGCCCGGGCAGGGAGTTGGAAGAGACCCAGTACTTC. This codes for CASSPGRELEETQYF.

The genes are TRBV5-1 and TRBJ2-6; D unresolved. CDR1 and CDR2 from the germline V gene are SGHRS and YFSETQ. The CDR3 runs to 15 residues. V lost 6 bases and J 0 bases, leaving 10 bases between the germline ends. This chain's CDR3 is CASTLLLSGANVLTF. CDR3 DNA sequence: TGCGCCAGCACCCTTCTCCTCTCTGGGGCCAACGTCCTGACTTTC.

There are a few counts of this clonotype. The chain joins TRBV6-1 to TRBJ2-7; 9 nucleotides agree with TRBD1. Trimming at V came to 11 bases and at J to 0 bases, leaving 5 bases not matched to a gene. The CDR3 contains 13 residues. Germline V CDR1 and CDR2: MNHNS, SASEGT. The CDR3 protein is CAATGGGSYEQYF. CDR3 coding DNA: TGTGCCGCGACAGGGGGGGGCTCCTACGAGCAGTACTTC.

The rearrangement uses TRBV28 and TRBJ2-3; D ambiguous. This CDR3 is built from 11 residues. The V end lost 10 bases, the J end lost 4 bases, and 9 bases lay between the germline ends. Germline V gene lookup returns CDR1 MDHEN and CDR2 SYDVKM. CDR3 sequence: CAIRWADTQYF. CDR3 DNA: TGTGCCATCAGATGGGCAGATACGCAGTATTTT.

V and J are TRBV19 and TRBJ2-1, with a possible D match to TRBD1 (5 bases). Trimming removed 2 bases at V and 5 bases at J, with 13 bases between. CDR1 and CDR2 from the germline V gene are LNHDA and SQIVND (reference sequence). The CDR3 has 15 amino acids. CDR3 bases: TGTGCCAGTAGTATAACCCAGGACATCGACAATGAGCAGTTCTTC. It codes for CASSITQDIDNEQFF.

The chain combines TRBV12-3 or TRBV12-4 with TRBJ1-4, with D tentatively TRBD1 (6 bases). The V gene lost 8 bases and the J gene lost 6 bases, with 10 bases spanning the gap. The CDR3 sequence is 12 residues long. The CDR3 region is CASGQNDEKLFF. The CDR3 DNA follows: TGTGCCAGCGGACAGAATGATGAAAAACTGTTTTTT.

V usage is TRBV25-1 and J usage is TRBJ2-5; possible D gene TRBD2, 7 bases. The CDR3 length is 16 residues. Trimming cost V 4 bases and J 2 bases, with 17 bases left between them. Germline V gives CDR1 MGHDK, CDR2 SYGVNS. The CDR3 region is CASSGTGGPVQETQYF. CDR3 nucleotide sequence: TGTGCCAGCAGTGGAACGGGGGGCCCGGTTCAAGAGACCCAGTACTTC.